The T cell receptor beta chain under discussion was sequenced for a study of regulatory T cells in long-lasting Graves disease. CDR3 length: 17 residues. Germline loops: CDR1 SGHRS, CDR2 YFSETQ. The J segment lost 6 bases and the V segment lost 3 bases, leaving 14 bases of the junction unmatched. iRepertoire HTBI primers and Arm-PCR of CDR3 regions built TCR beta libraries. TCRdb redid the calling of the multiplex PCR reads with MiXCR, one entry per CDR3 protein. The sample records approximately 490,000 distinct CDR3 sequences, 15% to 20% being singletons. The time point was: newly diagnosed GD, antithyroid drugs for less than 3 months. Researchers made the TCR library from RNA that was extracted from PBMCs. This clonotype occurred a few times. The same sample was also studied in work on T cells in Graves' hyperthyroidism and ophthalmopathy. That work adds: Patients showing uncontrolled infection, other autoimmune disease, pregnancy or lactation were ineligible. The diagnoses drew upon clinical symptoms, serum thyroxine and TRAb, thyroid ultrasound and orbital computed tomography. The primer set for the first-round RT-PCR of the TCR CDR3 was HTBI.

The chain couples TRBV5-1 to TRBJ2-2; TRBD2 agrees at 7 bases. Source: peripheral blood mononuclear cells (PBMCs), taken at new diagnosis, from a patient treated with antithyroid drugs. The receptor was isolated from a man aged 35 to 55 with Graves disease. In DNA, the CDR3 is TGCGCCAGCAGCTCGAGCGTGGGGGGGATCTTCCCCGGGGAGCTGTTTTTT. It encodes CASSSSVGGIFPGELFF.